This is a list of T cell receptor beta chains from one sample in a study of blood T cell repertoires in COVID-19. Only in-frame clones appear in the TCRdb table, and some are missing; sequencing was by immunoSEQ multiplex PCR. This sample has about 100,000 clones, with 60% to 85% found just once. The specimen was peripheral blood. The receptor set was obtained from an elderly woman with active or convalescent COVID-19. The CDR3 runs from the conserved cysteine through the conserved F or W. A D gene is named only where the DNA matches it firmly. Expanded clones are given a class, and other clones once, few, many or no size at all.

clone_size | j_call | d_call | v_call | cdr3_aa | cdr3_nt
. | TRBJ2-1 | TRBD1 | TRBV5-8 | CASSLVWTGKYNEQFF | TGTGCCAGCAGCTTGGTTTGGACAGGGAAATACAATGAGCAGTTCTTC
. | TRBJ2-2 | . | TRBV15 | CATSRDPGPGTGELFF | TGTGCCACCAGCAGAGATCCTGGACCAGGGACCGGGGAGCTGTTTTTT
. | TRBJ2-3 | TRBD1 | TRBV25-1 | CASRGTGTDTQYF | TGTGCCAGCAGGGGGACAGGGACAGATACGCAGTATTTT
. | TRBJ2-3 | . | TRBV19 | CASSIMKGADTQYF | TGTGCCAGTAGTATTATGAAGGGGGCAGATACGCAGTATTTT
. | TRBJ2-5 | . | TRBV21-1 | CASSKGGTGGQGETQYF | TGTGCCAGCAGCAAAGGAGGGACAGGGGGCCAGGGAGAGACCCAGTACTTC
. | TRBJ2-1 | . | TRBV20-1 | CSANNRRGQFF | TGCAGTGCTAATAACAGGCGTGGGCAGTTCTTC
once | TRBJ2-3 | TRBD2 | TRBV9 | CASSITSASTDTQYF | TGTGCCAGCAGCATAACTAGCGCTAGCACAGATACGCAGTATTTT
. | TRBJ1-5 | . | TRBV15 | CATSRDPVLSNQPQHF | TGTGCCACCAGCAGAGATCCAGTATTGAGCAATCAGCCCCAGCATTTT
. | TRBJ2-4 | TRBD2 | TRBV7-9 | CASSLALAANIQYF | TGTGCCAGCAGCTTAGCCCTAGCGGCAAACATTCAGTACTTC
. | TRBJ2-1 | TRBD2 | TRBV7-8 | CASSIASGRAQFREQFF | TGTGCCAGCAGCATCGCTAGCGGGAGGGCCCAATTCCGTGAGCAGTTCTTC
. | TRBJ1-6 | . | TRBV6-6 | CASIPRSSYNSPLHF | TGTGCCAGCATTCCGCGTAGCTCCTATAATTCACCCCTCCACTTT
. | TRBJ1-1 | . | TRBV5-4 | CASSPITGINTEAFF | TGTGCCAGCAGCCCGATAACAGGGATCAACACTGAAGCTTTCTTT
. | TRBJ2-2 | . | TRBV5-4 | CASNNRDYTGELFF | TGTGCCAGCAACAACCGGGACTACACCGGGGAGCTGTTTTTT
. | TRBJ2-7 | . | TRBV7-6 | CASSLNQGAGEQYF | TGTGCCAGCAGCTTGAACCAGGGCGCAGGCGAGCAGTACTTC
. | TRBJ2-5 | . | TRBV27 | CASSLWGQETQYF | TGTGCCAGCAGTTTATGGGGCCAGGAGACCCAGTACTTC
. | TRBJ2-7 | TRBD2 | TRBV6-4 | CASTTDWTSEMSRYEQYF | TGTGCCAGCACTACAGATTGGACTAGCGAGATGTCGAGGTACGAGCAGTACTTC
. | TRBJ2-7 | . | TRBV29-1 | CSVRLVYEQYF | TGCAGCGTTAGACTAGTCTACGAGCAGTACTTC
. | TRBJ2-2 | TRBD1 | TRBV4-3 | CASSHRDRGLGELFF | TGCGCCAGCAGCCACCGGGACAGGGGGCTCGGGGAGCTGTTTTTT
. | TRBJ2-7 | TRBD1 | TRBV5-5 | CASSPGTGGSEEQYF | TGTGCCAGCAGCCCAGGGACAGGGGGCTCTGAGGAGCAGTACTTC
. | TRBJ2-1 | . | TRBV11-3 | CASSLGQSSSEQFF | TGTGCCAGCAGCTTAGGCCAGTCCTCTTCTGAGCAGTTCTTC
. | TRBJ2-5 | TRBD2 | TRBV18 | CASSPGLRETQYF | TGTGCCAGCTCACCGGGACTACGCGAGACCCAGTACTTC
once | TRBJ2-2 | . | TRBV9 | CASSARLNTGELFF | TGTGCCAGCAGCGCGAGACTCAACACCGGGGAGCTGTTTTTT
. | TRBJ2-7 | TRBD2 | TRBV7-2 | CASSFGTSGRASLYEQYF | TGTGCCAGCAGCTTTGGGACTAGCGGGAGGGCTTCCCTCTACGAGCAGTACTTC
. | TRBJ2-1 | . | TRBV15 | CATSSRDISYNEQFF | TGTGCCACCAGCAGCCGGGACATCTCCTACAATGAGCAGTTCTTC
. | TRBJ2-2 | . | TRBV7-3 | CASSLNSAGNTGELFF | TGTGCCAGCAGCTTAAATTCGGCGGGAAACACCGGGGAGCTGTTTTTT
. | TRBJ1-2 | . | TRBV7-2 | CASSLAFVGGGYTF | TGTGCCAGCAGCTTAGCCTTTGTCGGGGGAGGCTACACCTTC
few | TRBJ2-7 | . | TRBV7-8 | CASRPGAGDLYVEQYF | TGTGCCAGCAGACCAGGGGCTGGGGACCTCTACGTCGAGCAGTACTTC
. | TRBJ1-6 | . | TRBV28 | CASSSGGGNSPLHF | TGTGCCAGCAGCTCAGGTGGAGGTAATTCACCCCTCCACTTT
. | TRBJ1-5 | TRBD1 | TRBV28 | CASRNQGAFDQPQHF | TGTGCCAGCAGAAATCAGGGGGCTTTTGATCAGCCCCAGCATTTT
. | TRBJ2-7 | TRBD2 | TRBV9 | CASSARLAGADEQYF | TGTGCCAGCAGCGCCCGACTAGCGGGAGCCGACGAGCAGTACTTC
few | TRBJ1-5 | . | TRBV19 | CASKLVLGDQPQHF | TGTGCCAGTAAACTTGTGTTAGGGGATCAGCCCCAGCATTTT
few | TRBJ2-7 | . | TRBV7-2 | CASSLEWGRENEQYF | TGTGCCAGCAGCTTGGAGTGGGGGCGGGAGAACGAGCAGTACTTC
. | TRBJ2-7 | TRBD2 | TRBV13 | CASSTHGTSGSWGDEQYF | TGTGCCAGCAGCACCCATGGGACTAGCGGGAGTTGGGGGGACGAGCAGTACTTC
once | TRBJ2-1 | . | TRBV19 | CASKASSYNERFF | TGTGCCAGTAAGGCGTCCTCCTACAATGAGCGGTTCTTC
. | TRBJ2-1 | TRBD2 | TRBV18 | CASSPAGVNEQFF | TGTGCCAGCTCACCAGCGGGAGTGAATGAGCAGTTCTTC
. | TRBJ2-7 | TRBD1 | TRBV2 | CASDRVNEQYF | TGTGCCAGTGACAGGGTCAACGAGCAGTACTTC
. | TRBJ1-2 | . | TRBV28 | CASSFPGAPDGYTF | TGTGCCAGCAGTTTTCCAGGGGCACCCGATGGCTACACCTTC
. | TRBJ1-1 | . | TRBV19 | CASSTRQWYTEAFF | TGTGCCAGTAGTACAAGACAGTGGTACACTGAAGCTTTCTTT
once | TRBJ2-1 | . | TRBV7-2 | CASRQTSTSYNEQFF | TGTGCCAGCAGGCAGACTTCGACCTCCTACAATGAGCAGTTCTTC
once | TRBJ1-5 | . | TRBV19 | CASSIVGGPQPQHF | TGTGCCAGTAGTATAGTGGGGGGGCCTCAGCCCCAGCATTTT
. | TRBJ1-3 | . | TRBV2 | CASSKNHQAFGNTIYF | TGTGCCAGCAGTAAAAACCATCAGGCATTTGGAAACACCATATATTTT
. | TRBJ2-1 | TRBD2 | TRBV5-4 | CASSTTSGSNEQFF | TGTGCCAGCAGCACAACTAGCGGGAGCAATGAGCAGTTCTTC
. | TRBJ1-6 | TRBD1 | TRBV3-1/TRBV3-2 | CASSQGDGTGYSPLHF | TGTGCCAGCAGCCAAGGTGATGGGACAGGGTATTCACCCCTCCACTTT
. | TRBJ2-7 | TRBD2 | TRBV2 | CASSASGGRDYEQYF | TGTGCCAGCAGCGCCTCGGGTGGGAGGGACTACGAGCAGTACTTC
. | TRBJ2-5 | TRBD1 | TRBV10-1 | CASSESRGRGETQYF | TGCGCCAGCAGTGAGTCTAGGGGGCGCGGAGAGACCCAGTACTTC
. | TRBJ2-3 | . | TRBV6-5 | CASKPAQGTDTQYF | TGTGCCAGCAAACCCGCGCAAGGCACAGATACGCAGTATTTT
. | TRBJ2-4 | . | TRBV5-1 | CASSLVRGRGEWNIQYF | TGTGCCAGCAGCTTGGTCCGAGGCAGGGGAGAGTGGAACATTCAGTACTTC
. | TRBJ2-7 | TRBD1 | TRBV29-1 | CSADLGQGDEQYF | TGCAGCGCGGATCTGGGACAGGGGGACGAGCAGTACTTC
. | TRBJ2-7 | TRBD2 | TRBV7-6 | CASSPGLAGGPFYEQYF | TGTGCCAGCAGCCCCGGACTAGCGGGAGGGCCATTCTACGAGCAGTACTTC
few | TRBJ1-5 | TRBD1 | TRBV28 | CASSGTGGMNQPQHF | TGTGCCAGCTCCGGGACAGGGGGCATGAATCAGCCCCAGCATTTT